This TCR beta chain was sequenced during a study of graft-versus-host responses after intestinal transplantation. V trimming: 2 bases; J trimming: 4 bases; junction bases outside the gene matches: 7. There are 17 residues in the CDR3. Germline CDR1 and CDR2: MNHEY and SMNVEV (reference sequence). The repertoire was sequenced with immunoSEQ multiplex PCR; TCRdb's copy has only in-frame clones and lacks some. The table lists over 45,000 clones, over 85% of them singletons. The TCR was taken from a human patient who received an intestinal transplant, so some T cells may come from the graft donor. The sequencing used PBMCs, collected 26 days after transplant. This chain joins TRBV27 and TRBJ2-1; 11 bases are shared with TRBD2. CDR3 loop: CASSLTDSGRGYNEQFF. The CDR3 region has the DNA TGTGCCAGCAGTTTAACGGATAGCGGGAGGGGTTACAATGAGCAGTTCTTC.